This TCR beta chain comes out of a study of blood T cell repertoires in COVID-19. As handled by the study authors: Amplification with reference gene primers provided the estimates of nucleated cell counts. Data came from immunoSEQ multiplex PCR; TCRdb stores just in-frame clones and leaves some out. V and J calls and clone size are given by that table; D and trimming were obtained from the DNA. The table includes about 92,000 clones, 60% to 85% detected once. The CDR3 runs to 19 residues. Germline trimming cut 4 bases from V and 0 bases from J; bases unmatched to any gene: 12. Germline V lookup: CDR1 SGHKS, CDR2 YYEKEE (reference sequence).

Sequenced sample: peripheral blood. This chain joins TRBV5-5 and TRBJ2-1, with TRBD2 matching over 11 bases. This TCR was recovered from a man aged 45-60 years who had recovered from COVID-19. CDR3 in amino acids: CASSVSSGGFLSSYNEQFF. The CDR3 DNA is TGTGCCAGCAGCGTATCTAGCGGGGGGTTCCTTAGCTCCTACAATGAGCAGTTCTTC.